Listed here are 16 T cell receptor beta chains from one sample, sequenced in a study of T cell responses to AZD1222 COVID-19 vaccine. Sequenced by immunoSEQ multiplex PCR; TCRdb stores in-frame clones only, minus some. The table includes 90,000 to 120,000 clones, around nine tenths detected once. This specimen was peripheral blood, taken 28 days after the second AZD1222 dose. The receptors were sampled from an adult who received the AZD1222 COVID-19 vaccine.

The chain joins TRBV19 to TRBJ2-2, with TRBD2 identical over 8 bases. The germline gives CDR1 LNHDA, CDR2 SQIVND (reference sequence). The CDR3 consists of 14 residues. J was trimmed by 0 bases and V by 6 bases; bases with no gene match: 0. CDR3 protein: CASRAGANTGELFF. The CDR3 coding sequence is TGTGCCAGTAGAGCGGGGGCGAACACCGGGGAGCTGTTTTTT. Looking up the rest from reference TRBV19 and TRBJ2-2 gives the full variable domain: DGGITQSPKYLFRKEGQNVTLSCEQNLNHDAMYWYRQDPGQGLRLIYYSQIVNDFQKGDIAEGYSVSREKKESFPLTVTSAQKNPTAFYLCASRAGANTGELFFGEGSRLTVL.

The chain links TRBV12-3 or TRBV12-4 to TRBJ1-5; D is perhaps TRBD1 (6 bases). Trimming stripped 5 bases from V and 4 bases from J, with 9 bases between. CDR3 length: 13 amino acids. As DNA, the CDR3 is TGTGCCAGCAGTAGCAGGGGAAATCAGCCCCAGCATTTT. As protein: CASSSRGNQPQHF.

V gene TRBV7-8 combines with J gene TRBJ1-3; 9 bases align to TRBD1. The CDR3 covers 17 residues. The germline CDR1 and CDR2 sequences are SGHVS and FQNEAQ. The ends lost 5 bases at V and 0 bases at J; junction bases unmatched: 8. The CDR3 DNA follows: TGTGCCAGCAGCCTAAGGGACAGGGATGTCTCTGGAAACACCATATATTTT. It encodes CASSLRDRDVSGNTIYF. Based on the CDR3 plus reference TRBV7-8 and TRBJ1-3, the full variable domain is GAGVSQSPRYKVAKRGQDVALRCDPISGHVSLFWYQQALGQGPEFLTYFQNEAQLDKSGLPSDRFFAERPEGSVSTLKIQRTQQEDSAVYLCASSLRDRDVSGNTIYFGEGSWLTVV.

The J gene is TRBJ1-3, the V gene TRBV10-2, with TRBD1 matching over 8 bases. With V trimmed by 4 bases and J by 4 bases, 9 bases remained unmatched. Germline-derived CDR1 and CDR2 are WSHSY and SAAADI. The length of the CDR3 is 16 residues. CDR3: CASSATGDYSGNTIYF. CDR3 coding DNA: TGCGCCAGCAGTGCGACAGGGGACTATTCGGGAAACACCATATATTTT.

The chain is built from TRBV4-3 and TRBJ2-1; possibly TRBD2 for D (5 bases). Trimming removed 0 bases at V and 7 bases at J, with 13 bases between. The CDR3 runs to 15 residues. Germline CDR1 LGHNA, CDR2 YSLEER. This CDR3 is CASSQDPSFGNEQFF. CDR3 sequence (DNA): TGCGCCAGCAGCCAAGACCCTAGCTTTGGGAATGAGCAGTTCTTC.

The chain combines TRBV30 with TRBJ1-1; D unresolved. Trimming shortened V by 4 bases and J by 2 bases, and 11 bases separated the two germline ends. This CDR3 has 13 amino acids. From germline, CDR1 is GTSNPN and CDR2 SVGIG (reference sequence). CDR3 loop: CAWTGDGNTEAFF. The CDR3 DNA is TGTGCCTGGACAGGAGATGGAAACACTGAAGCTTTCTTT.

The chain employs TRBV5-6 and TRBJ2-1; D ambiguous. This CDR3 region has 13 residues. CDR1 SGHDT and CDR2 YYEEEE come from the germline V gene. Trimming took off 0 bases at V and 3 bases at J, with 4 bases between the two ends. The CDR3 sequence is CASSLGYYNEQFF. The CDR3, as DNA: TGTGCCAGCAGCTTGGGATACTACAATGAGCAGTTCTTC.

The chain joins TRBV5-4 to TRBJ1-6; no firm D call. The germline V and J ends were trimmed by 3 bases and 5 bases, with 15 bases remaining between them. This CDR3 spans 16 amino acids. Looked up from germline, CDR1 is SGHNT and CDR2 is YYREEE (reference sequence). Here the CDR3 reads CASSSLGRVNNSPLHF. DNA for the CDR3: TGTGCCAGCAGCTCCCTGGGGAGGGTCAATAATTCACCCCTCCACTTT.

The CDR3 here is CAWSKLRTGGSGNTIYF. The CDR3, as DNA: TGTGCCTGGAGTAAACTTAGGACAGGGGGGTCAGGAAACACCATATATTTT. This chain joins TRBV30 and TRBJ1-3; 10 nucleotides match TRBD1. In germline, CDR1 is GTSNPN, CDR2 SVGIG (reference sequence). The V and J ends lost 2 bases and 4 bases, in that order; junction bases with no gene match: 11. This CDR3 has 17 residues.

This clone occurred a few times. The chain employs TRBV10-2 and TRBJ2-4; D is uncertain. The length of the CDR3 is 15 residues. Germline values: CDR1 WSHSY, CDR2 SAAADI. The V end lost 3 bases, the J end lost 0 bases, and 9 bases lay between the germline ends. CDR3 DNA sequence: TGCGCCAGCAGTGACTACCTTCTAGCCAAAAACATTCAGTACTTC. Its protein is CASSDYLLAKNIQYF.

This chain joins TRBV29-1 and TRBJ1-4, with TRBD1 matching over 8 bases. V lost 6 bases and J lost 4; bases outside the gene matches: 7. CDR3 length: 14 residues. Germline loops: CDR1 SQVTM, CDR2 ANQGSEA. CDR3 coding DNA: TGCAGCGTCACCGGGACAGGTTTTAATGAAAAACTGTTTTTT. Amino acids: CSVTGTGFNEKLFF.

V is TRBV6-5 and J is TRBJ1-1; a possible D gene is TRBD1 (6 bases). Germline V lookup: CDR1 MNHEY, CDR2 SVGAGI. CDR3 length: 13 amino acids. CDR3 amino acids: CLAAGQLNTEAFF. The CDR3 nucleotides are TGTCTCGCCGCCGGACAGTTGAACACTGAAGCTTTCTTT.

This clone occurred once. The V call is TRBV20-1, the J call TRBJ1-6; D unclear. CDR1 DFQATT and CDR2 SNEGSKA come from the germline V gene (reference sequence). The length of the CDR3 is 11 residues. Trimming removed 6 bases at V and 13 bases at J, with 13 bases between. In DNA form, the CDR3 reads TGCAGTGCCCCCTTACTCGGGCCCCTCCACTTT. This sequence encodes CSAPLLGPLHF.

This chain uses TRBV7-2 with TRBJ2-3; D gene ambiguous. V gave up 4 bases and J gave up 0 bases, with 5 bases separating them. The CDR3 has 13 amino acids. CDR1 is SGHTA and CDR2 is FQGNSA in the germline V gene. The CDR3 loop reads CASSSQSTDTQYF. The CDR3 DNA sequence: TGTGCCAGCAGCTCTCAAAGCACAGATACGCAGTATTTT.

This clone was seen once. The chain combines TRBV6-5 with TRBJ2-5; the match to TRBD2 covers 7 bases. With 0 bases clipped from V and 4 bases from J, the junction kept 8 bases outside the gene matches. CDR3 length: 16 residues. The V gene's germline CDR1 is MNHEY and CDR2 SVGAGI. CDR3 bases: TGTGCCAGCAGTTACTCTGCGGGAGCAGGTCGAGAGACCCAGTACTTC. Protein: CASSYSAGAGRETQYF.

The V and J genes are TRBV2 and TRBJ2-7; 8 bases are shared with TRBD2. The CDR3 spans 12 residues. Germline lookup yields CDR1 SNHLY and CDR2 FYNNEI. V was pared by 5 bases and J by 6 bases, with 3 bases of the junction left unmatched. The CDR3 spells CASSRTSGEQYF. The CDR3 nucleotides read TGTGCCAGCAGTCGAACTAGCGGCGAGCAGTACTTC.